Each of the 13 T cell receptor beta chains below was sequenced from the same sample in a study of low-dose radiotherapy and immunotherapy resistance in tumors. TRAV- and TRBV-specific primers were used for first-strand cDNA, which covered alpha and beta chains. PCR amplification of the TCRs was performed with Phusion for about 20 PCR cycles, and it relied on a constant-region primer together with a V-primer adapter. TCRdb itself ran the reads through MiXCR, one entry per CDR3 protein. Counted here are about 39,000 distinct CDR3 sequences, 30% to 35% occurring once; the ten biggest clones make up roughly 4%. Sample time point: before trial treatment. The starting material was PBMCs, obtained before treatment. The receptors shown here come from a male donor with gallbladder cancer.

This clonotype was detected many times. The chain uses TRBV7-9 and TRBJ1-5; 8 positions agree with TRBD1. V was clipped by 5 bases and J by 7 bases; unmatched bases: 4. Per the germline V gene, CDR1 is SEHNR and CDR2 is FQNEAQ (reference sequence). The CDR3 is made up of 13 amino acids. The CDR3 reads CASSTTGDQPQHF. The CDR3 DNA reads as TGTGCCAGCAGCACGACAGGGGACCAGCCCCAGCATTTT. The full variable domain, its missing parts supplied by reference TRBV7-9 and TRBJ1-5, is DTGVSQNPRHKITKRGQNVTFRCDPISEHNRLYWYRQTLGQGPEFLTYFQNEAQLEKSRLLSDRFSAERPKGSFSTLEIQRTEQGDSAMYLCASSTTGDQPQHFGDGTRLSIL.

This clonotype was observed a handful of times. V usage is TRBV2 and J usage is TRBJ1-1; tentative D call: TRBD1 (6 bases). V was trimmed by 4 bases and J by 3 bases, leaving 15 bases between them. Germline V gene sequence: CDR1 SNHLY, CDR2 FYNNEI. The CDR3 runs 15 residues. CDR3 DNA sequence: TGTGCCAGCAGTGGGGGAGGGGGGGCGTACACTGAAGCTTTCTTT. Its protein product is CASSGGGGAYTEAFF.

As regards this clonotype: A far larger clone is just one base off, so this is likely a read error. The V gene is TRBV5-1, the J gene TRBJ2-1, with 9 bases matching TRBD2. The CDR3 is 18 residues long. Germline trimming cut 0 bases from V and 10 bases from J; bases unmatched to any gene: 17. Germline-derived CDR1 and CDR2 are SGHRS and YFSETQ. CDR3 DNA sequence: TGCGCCAGCAGCTTGGTTGGAGGGACTAGCAGAAGCTCCTACGAGCAGTTCTTC. Translation: CASSLVGGTSRSSYEQFF.

This clonotype was picked up many times. V usage is TRBV6-2 or TRBV6-3 and J usage is TRBJ2-4, with TRBD1 matching 9 bases. From germline, CDR1 is MNHEY and CDR2 SVGEGT. Trimming at V came to 5 bases and at J to 1 base, leaving 6 bases not matched to a gene. This CDR3 comprises 16 residues. CDR3: CASSGRDRVAKNIQYF. The CDR3 nucleotides read TGTGCCAGCAGTGGCCGGGACAGGGTGGCCAAAAACATTCAGTACTTC.

Many counts were recorded for this clonotype. The CDR3 loop is CASSLGRLAASQETQYF. In DNA form, the CDR3 reads TGCGCCAGCAGCTTGGGAAGACTAGCGGCCAGCCAAGAGACCCAGTACTTC. The gene calls are TRBV5-1 and TRBJ2-5, with 9 bases that match TRBD2. V was pared by 0 bases and J by 1 base, with 7 bases of the junction left unmatched. The CDR3 sequence is 17 residues long. Germline values: CDR1 SGHRS, CDR2 YFSETQ.

This clonotype appeared many times. J is TRBJ2-7 and V is TRBV5-1, with 7 bases identical to TRBD1. This CDR3 spans 15 amino acids. Germline V CDR1 and CDR2: SGHRS, YFSETQ. J lost 1 base, V lost 3 bases, and 7 bases had no gene match. In nucleotides, the CDR3 is TGCGCCAGCAGCTCCGGGACAGTGCTTTCCTACGAGCAGTACTTC. Protein sequence: CASSSGTVLSYEQYF.

This clonotype was seen repeatedly, ten times or more. Sequence at one end of the junction differs from germline and may be a read error. The DNA of the CDR3 is TGCAGCGTCGAAGACACCTACGAGCAGTACTTC. Translating gives CSVEDTYEQYF. The chain employs TRBV29-1 and TRBJ2-7; D not certain. This CDR3 contains 11 residues. The germline V gene encodes CDR1 SQVTM and CDR2 ANQGSEA.

The chain joins TRBV5-1 to TRBJ1-2; TRBD1 is a possible D gene (5 bases). CDR1 and CDR2 from the germline V gene are SGHRS and YFSETQ. V was trimmed by 1 base and J by 2 bases, leaving 6 bases between them. The CDR3 is 13 residues long. The CDR3 region has the DNA TGCGCCAGCAGCTTGCGGGACAACTATGGCTACACCTTC. Translation gives CASSLRDNYGYTF.

This clonotype was recorded at least ten times. The chain has TRBV7-9 and TRBJ2-4; D could derive from TRBD1 or TRBD2 (5 bases each). CDR3 length: 17 amino acids. Trimming removed 5 bases at V and 0 bases at J, with 17 bases between. Germline loops: CDR1 SEHNR, CDR2 FQNEAQ (reference sequence). CDR3 in amino acids: CASSNRDGILAKNIQYF. The CDR3 DNA is TGTGCCAGCAGCAACCGGGACGGGATTCTAGCCAAAAACATTCAGTACTTC.

With respect to this clonotype: One base separates it from a far larger clone, so it is likely a read error. This rearrangement joins TRBV13 to TRBJ2-7, with D unresolved. The CDR3 loop spans 12 amino acids. The V gene lost 6 bases and the J gene lost 3 bases, with 9 bases spanning the gap. From germline, CDR1 is PRHDT and CDR2 FYEKMQ (reference sequence). CDR3: CASRCPNYEQYF. CDR3 sequence (DNA): TGTGCCAGCAGGTGCCCTAACTACGAGCAGTACTTC. The complete variable domain, with remaining parts taken from reference TRBV13 and TRBJ2-7, reads AAGVIQSPRHLIKEKRETATLKCYPIPRHDTVYWYQQGPGQDPQFLISFYEKMQSDKGSIPDRFSAQQFSDYHSELNMSSLELGDSALYFCASRCPNYEQYFGPGTRLTVT.

Judged by abundance, this clonotype is medium-sized (0.01 to 0.1%). The junction and the germline gene differ at one end; a read error may be behind it. The chain carries TRBV4-3 and TRBJ1-5; D is perhaps TRBD1 (6 bases). The germline V gene encodes CDR1 LGHNA and CDR2 YSLEER. This CDR3 has 14 residues. CDR3 coding DNA: TGCGCCAGTAGCCCCGGACAGAACAATCAGCCCCAGCATTTT. Translated: CASSPGQNNQPQHF.

The gene calls are TRBV10-3 and TRBJ2-3; 8 bases agree with TRBD1. V was pared by 5 bases and J by 2 bases, with 6 bases of the junction left unmatched. The germline V gene encodes CDR1 ENHRY and CDR2 SYGVKD. The length of the CDR3 is 15 residues. The CDR3 reads CAISRPGQVTDTQYF. For the CDR3, the DNA is TGTGCCATCAGTCGTCCGGGACAGGTCACAGATACGCAGTATTTT.

This clonotype was seen repeatedly, ten times or more. V usage is TRBV13 and J usage is TRBJ2-1; D is unclear. Germline CDR1 is PRHDT and CDR2 is FYEKMQ (reference sequence). Trimming stripped 6 bases from V and 10 bases from J, with 22 bases between. CDR3 size: 15 residues. As DNA, the CDR3 is TGTGCCAGCAGTCTAGAGGCTGGCCCCAGTGGAGAGCAGTTCTTC. Its protein is CASSLEAGPSGEQFF.